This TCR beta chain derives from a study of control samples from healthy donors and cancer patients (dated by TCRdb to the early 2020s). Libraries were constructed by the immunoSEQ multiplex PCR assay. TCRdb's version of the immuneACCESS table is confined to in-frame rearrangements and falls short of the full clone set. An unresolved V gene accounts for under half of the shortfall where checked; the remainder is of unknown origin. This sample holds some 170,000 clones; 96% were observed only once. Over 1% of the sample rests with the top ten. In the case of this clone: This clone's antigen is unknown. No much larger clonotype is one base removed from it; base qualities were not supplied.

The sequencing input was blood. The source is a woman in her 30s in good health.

The CDR3 reads CASSSGYGYTF. The sequenced DNA is TGTGCCAGCAGTTCGGGCTATGGCTACACCTTC. The V and J genes are TRBV27 and TRBJ1-2; the D gene cannot be resolved reliably. CDR3 length: 11 amino acids, cysteine to phenylalanine. Of all the DNA, just the CDR3 is kept, 33 bases in frame from base 1. CDR1 and CDR2, looked up from the germline V gene (reference sequence), are MNHEY and SMNVEV. V and J lose 4 bases and 4 bases, and a span of 4 bases separates them.